This T cell receptor beta chain is from a study of shared clonotypes between healthy human individuals. CD45RO-negative, CCR7-positively selected cells formed the naive CD8 fraction, excluding terminally differentiated effector memory CD45RA+ cells. The table came from immunoSEQ multiplex PCR; TCRdb's copy has only in-frame clones and leaves some out. The sample consists of about 2.1 million clones, 90% to 95% of them appearing once. Per germline, CDR1 LNHDA and CDR2 SQIVND (reference sequence). The germline V and J ends were trimmed by 3 bases and 5 bases, with 23 bases remaining between them. This CDR3 spans 17 amino acids.

This receptor was identified in a man in his late teens or twenties in good health. Some clones in this sample may be carry-over from other donors' samples. Sequencing was done on a sample of naive CD8+ T cells from PBMCs. This chain uses TRBV19 with TRBJ2-7, with D possibly TRBD1 on 5 matching bases. The CDR3 nucleotides are TGTGCCAGTAGTATCTTCCCGACAGTATTTACCTACGACGAGCAGTACTTC. It specifies CASSIFPTVFTYDEQYF.